The rows below give T cell receptor beta chains drawn from one sample of a study of cytomegalovirus exposure and HLA in healthy donors. Here immunoSEQ multiplex PCR was the method, and the copy in TCRdb shows in-frame clones only, minus some. The table lists around 170,000 clones, about 81% of them singletons. Sequences were obtained from PBMCs. The receptor source for this set is a woman between 18 and 29 years old in good health and CMV-seronegative. Both conserved end residues are part of each CDR3. Each record gives: V gene, J gene, CDR3 protein.

>TRBV14|TRBJ1-2
CASSQELRGYTF
>TRBV19|TRBJ2-2
CASTPLGGPNTGELFF
>TRBV10-1|TRBJ2-7
CASSESGSHEQYF
>TRBV28|TRBJ2-1
CASSRGGSSYNEQFF
>TRBV2|TRBJ1-1
CASSDDRNTEAFF
>TRBV27|TRBJ2-3
CASSLSGLYTQYF
>TRBV14|TRBJ1-4
CASSHRTDSNEKLFF
>TRBV5-1|TRBJ2-2
CASSLVSANTGELFF
>TRBV10-1|TRBJ2-5
CASSEASGVQETQYF
>TRBV20-1|TRBJ1-1
CSCIKNTEAFF
>TRBV25-1|TRBJ2-3
CASSDLPGTQYF
>TRBV6-5|TRBJ1-1
CASSSGRTEAFF
>TRBV6-4|TRBJ2-1
CASSDRGEGNEQFF
>TRBV28|TRBJ1-6
CASSFLGGSPLHF
>TRBV11-2|TRBJ2-3
CASSLDRGVGTDTQYF
>TRBV7-9|TRBJ2-5
CASSLEAVAGQQYF
>TRBV6-5|TRBJ2-7
CASRPGTSYEQYF
>TRBV19|TRBJ1-5
CASSWRDYSNQPQHF